This T cell receptor beta chain is drawn from a study of blood T cell repertoires in COVID-19 (dated by TCRdb to between 2020 and 2021). For the wider study: Samples from collaborators originated in the United States, Italy and Spain and spanned both the acute and convalescent phases of COVID-19. Deeply sampled blood TCRbeta repertoires from subjects exposed to, actively infected with, or recovered from COVID-19 were included in the dataset. The repertoires were released in a freely available public database meant as a resource for research on the immune response to SARS-CoV-2. A de-identified subject ID, COVID-19 status, age in years and sex were almost always included in the sample metadata. The samples were drawn from the first 160 participants of the ongoing ImmuneRACE study and from 1,254 subjects provided by 6 global collaborators. The material from the prospective study consisted of cDNA or gDNA derived from T cells, B-cell-depleted T cells, or PBMCs. Where available, HLA class I and class II types were taken from metadata supplied by the sample provider and were not determined by assay-based typing.

The paper as a whole reports these results and caveats: The quantity of clinical and demographic metadata differed by source and by participant and was supplied without curation.

From its cysteine to its phenylalanine, the CDR3 spans 14 amino acids. Only the CDR3 region is kept as DNA, spanning 42 bases read in frame from base 1. The germline V gene sets CDR1 to KGHSH and CDR2 to LQKENI. At the junction V is shortened by 6 bases and J by 4 bases, with 12 bases in between. A remark on this clone: Its cognate antigen has yet to be identified. No clone much larger than this one lies a single base away; base qualities are absent.

The immunoSEQ Assay, a bias-controlled multiplex PCR, was used to amplify TCRbeta CDR3 regions from genomic DNA. The study's processing was this. Nucleated cell counts per sample were estimated from amplification of reference gene primers within the assay. To quantify the absolute abundance of each unique TCRbeta CDR3 rearrangement, sequence reads were collapsed and filtered. For each sample, productive Simpson clonality was calculated as the square root of Simpson's diversity index over productive rearrangements. TCRdb's version of the immuneACCESS table is confined to in-frame rearrangements and falls short of the full clone set. An unresolved V gene accounts for under half of the shortfall where checked; the remainder is of unknown origin. The DNA gave D and trimming, while V, J and clone size come from that table. The sample yields 250,000 to 300,000 clones; about nine tenths were counted once. 2% to 2.5% of the sample comes from the top ten.

Each collaborating institution followed its own protocols to collect whole blood in K2EDTA tubes. For TCRbeta analysis, collaborators shipped samples in one of three forms: frozen whole blood, isolated PBMCs, or DNA extracted from either of those sample types. Here the chain combines TRBV18 and TRBJ2-2; perhaps TRBD1 is the D gene, with 5 bases matching. This receptor was obtained from a man over 45 with acute or convalescent COVID-19. Sequencing used peripheral blood. DNA sequence: TGTGCCAGCTCCCCTGAAACAGGCACCGGGGAGCTGTTTTTT. Its protein product is CASSPETGTGELFF.